A selection of T cell receptor beta chains follows, all from one sample in a study of molecular identifiers for immune sequencing clone quantification. TCRdb redid the calling of the PCR reads with MiXCR, one entry per CDR3 protein. Of 70,000 to 95,000 distinct CDR3 sequences detected, roughly 19% appear once; the ten largest clones hold about 0.85%. Material for sequencing was naive CD8+ T cells from blood, with Jurkat cell RNA spiked in. These receptors all stem from a human donor in good health. Some libraries in this study had Jurkat cell RNA spiked in. Both conserved end residues are part of each CDR3. D genes are given only for firm matches. Clone size is stated in some rows and not others, as once, few, many or a class when expanded.

V gene: TRBV10-3; J gene: TRBJ1-1; D gene: NA; clone size: NA; CDR3 DNA: TGTGCCATCACTACAGGAGGCACTGAAGCTTTCTTT; CDR3 protein: CAITTGGTEAFF
V gene: TRBV12-3/TRBV12-4; J gene: TRBJ1-2; D gene: NA; clone size: many; CDR3 DNA: TGTGCCAGCAGTTTGGGTAGCTACTATGGCTACACCTTC; CDR3 protein: CASSLGSYYGYTF
V gene: TRBV30; J gene: TRBJ2-5; D gene: NA; clone size: many; CDR3 DNA: TGTGCCTGGTTCGATGTTGGGGTTGGTAAAGAGACCCAGTACTTC; CDR3 protein: CAWFDVGVGKETQYF
V gene: TRBV12-3/TRBV12-4; J gene: TRBJ2-7; D gene: TRBD1; clone size: few; CDR3 DNA: TGTGCCAGCAGTACCCCTTACAGGGGATCCTACGAGCAGTACTTC; CDR3 protein: CASSTPYRGSYEQYF
V gene: TRBV5-5; J gene: TRBJ1-1; D gene: NA; clone size: many; CDR3 DNA: TGTGCCAGCAGCTTGGTAAACACTGAAGCTTTCTTT; CDR3 protein: CASSLVNTEAFF
V gene: TRBV19; J gene: TRBJ2-7; D gene: TRBD2; clone size: many; CDR3 DNA: TGTGCCAGTAGCCCCGGGACTAGCAGCTACGAGCAGTACTTC; CDR3 protein: CASSPGTSSYEQYF
V gene: TRBV20-1; J gene: TRBJ2-7; D gene: NA; clone size: many; CDR3 DNA: TGCAGTGCATATCGGGACACCTTCTACGAGCAGTACTTC; CDR3 protein: CSAYRDTFYEQYF
V gene: TRBV5-6; J gene: TRBJ2-3; D gene: TRBD1; clone size: many; CDR3 DNA: TGTGCCAGCAGCCTGGGACAGGGGCCCACAGATACGCAGTATTTT; CDR3 protein: CASSLGQGPTDTQYF
V gene: TRBV30; J gene: TRBJ1-1; D gene: NA; clone size: many; CDR3 DNA: TGTGCCTGGAGTCCGGGGGCCGACACTGAAGCTTTCTTT; CDR3 protein: CAWSPGADTEAFF
V gene: TRBV5-5; J gene: TRBJ2-7; D gene: NA; clone size: many; CDR3 DNA: TGTGCCAGCAGCTTGATCGGGGTATACGAGCAGTACTTC; CDR3 protein: CASSLIGVYEQYF
V gene: TRBV19; J gene: TRBJ2-1; D gene: NA; clone size: many; CDR3 DNA: TGTGCCAGTAGTAGTTGGTCCAGCTCCTACAATGAGCAGTTCTTC; CDR3 protein: CASSSWSSSYNEQFF
V gene: TRBV5-1; J gene: TRBJ1-6; D gene: TRBD1; clone size: many; CDR3 DNA: TGCGCCAGCAGCTTGGGTTGGACAGGGGAACTTTCACCCCTCCACTTT; CDR3 protein: CASSLGWTGELSPLHF
V gene: TRBV7-2; J gene: TRBJ2-3; D gene: TRBD2; clone size: many; CDR3 DNA: TGTGCCAGCAGCTCTGGACTAGCGGGAGTTTTCACAGATACGCAGTATTTT; CDR3 protein: CASSSGLAGVFTDTQYF
V gene: TRBV2; J gene: TRBJ2-5; D gene: TRBD1; clone size: many; CDR3 DNA: TGTGCCAGCAGTGAAGTAGGACAGGGCCACCTCGAGACCCAGCACTTC; CDR3 protein: CASSEVGQGHLETQHF
V gene: TRBV7-9; J gene: TRBJ2-7; D gene: TRBD1; clone size: once; CDR3 DNA: TGTGCCAGCAGCTTTCCCCGAGGACAGGGGGTTTCCTACGAGCAGTACTTC; CDR3 protein: CASSFPRGQGVSYEQYF
V gene: TRBV12-3/TRBV12-4; J gene: TRBJ2-7; D gene: NA; clone size: many; CDR3 DNA: TGTGCCAGCAGTTTAGGCCAGGCCTACTACGAGCAGTACTTC; CDR3 protein: CASSLGQAYYEQYF
V gene: TRBV29-1; J gene: TRBJ2-3; D gene: NA; clone size: medium-sized; CDR3 DNA: TGCAGCGCTGGAGGGGTTGAAGATACGCAGTATTTT; CDR3 protein: CSAGGVEDTQYF
V gene: TRBV5-1; J gene: TRBJ1-1; D gene: TRBD1; clone size: many; CDR3 DNA: TGCGCCAGCAGCTTATACAGGGGCACTGAAGCTTTCTTT; CDR3 protein: CASSLYRGTEAFF
V gene: TRBV5-4; J gene: TRBJ2-1; D gene: NA; clone size: few; CDR3 DNA: TGTGCCTTCGAAGGGGGAGCGACTGTCGACGCGCAGTTCTTC; CDR3 protein: CAFEGGATVDAQFF
V gene: TRBV5-5; J gene: TRBJ2-3; D gene: TRBD2; clone size: many; CDR3 DNA: TGTGCCAGCAGCTTGTTTGGACTAGCGGGGACCACAGATACGCAGTATTTT; CDR3 protein: CASSLFGLAGTTDTQYF
V gene: TRBV28; J gene: TRBJ1-5; D gene: NA; clone size: NA; CDR3 DNA: TGTGCCAGCACTAAGGAGGGGACTAGGAGCAATCAGCCCCAGCATTTT; CDR3 protein: CASTKEGTRSNQPQHF
V gene: TRBV7-6; J gene: TRBJ2-3; D gene: NA; clone size: many; CDR3 DNA: TGTGCCAGCAGCTCCGGGTCTTTCACAGATACGCAGTATTTT; CDR3 protein: CASSSGSFTDTQYF
V gene: TRBV20-1; J gene: TRBJ2-7; D gene: TRBD2; clone size: many; CDR3 DNA: TGCAGTGCGAGGACTAGCGGGACCTACGAGCAGTACTTC; CDR3 protein: CSARTSGTYEQYF
V gene: TRBV12-3/TRBV12-4; J gene: TRBJ2-7; D gene: TRBD2; clone size: many; CDR3 DNA: TGTGCCAGCAGTTTAGATTCAGGGTCGGTAGCGGGGACCAGGGGCCGCTACGAGCAGTACTTC; CDR3 protein: CASSLDSGSVAGTRGRYEQYF
V gene: TRBV7-9; J gene: TRBJ2-7; D gene: NA; clone size: many; CDR3 DNA: TGTGCCAGCAGCGGCCTCTACGAGCAGTACTTC; CDR3 protein: CASSGLYEQYF
V gene: TRBV4-1; J gene: TRBJ2-7; D gene: NA; clone size: many; CDR3 DNA: TGCGCCAGCAGCCCCTCCCCCAGGTACTACGAGCAGTACTTC; CDR3 protein: CASSPSPRYYEQYF
V gene: TRBV28; J gene: TRBJ2-3; D gene: NA; clone size: many; CDR3 DNA: TGTGCCAGCAACCTCTTCGGGGGTAGCGTACAGGGTACGCAGTATTTT; CDR3 protein: CASNLFGGSVQGTQYF
V gene: TRBV19; J gene: TRBJ1-6; D gene: NA; clone size: NA; CDR3 DNA: TGTGCCAGTAGTGGGCCAGGGCCCTCCTATAATTCACCCCTCCACTTT; CDR3 protein: CASSGPGPSYNSPLHF
V gene: TRBV7-8; J gene: TRBJ2-7; D gene: TRBD1; clone size: many; CDR3 DNA: TGTGCCAGCAGCTCGGCAGGGGGCTCCTACGAGCAGTACTTC; CDR3 protein: CASSSAGGSYEQYF
V gene: TRBV9; J gene: TRBJ2-2; D gene: NA; clone size: many; CDR3 DNA: TGTGCCAGCAGCGGTGGAGGGCCTGACACCGGGGAGCTGTTTTTT; CDR3 protein: CASSGGGPDTGELFF
V gene: TRBV19; J gene: TRBJ2-7; D gene: NA; clone size: NA; CDR3 DNA: TGTGCCAGTAGTGCCTACAGGGAAGGCTCCTACGAGCAGTACTTC; CDR3 protein: CASSAYREGSYEQYF
V gene: TRBV30; J gene: TRBJ2-1; D gene: NA; clone size: many; CDR3 DNA: TGTGCCTGGAGTGTACGTTATGAGCAGTTCTTC; CDR3 protein: CAWSVRYEQFF
V gene: TRBV20-1; J gene: TRBJ2-7; D gene: TRBD2; clone size: many; CDR3 DNA: TGCAGTGCTCGAAGCGGGAGCTCCTACGAGCAGTACTTC; CDR3 protein: CSARSGSSYEQYF
V gene: TRBV4-1; J gene: TRBJ1-5; D gene: NA; clone size: many; CDR3 DNA: TGCGCCAGCAGCCAAGAACCAGGCCCTAGCAATCAGCCCCAGCATTTT; CDR3 protein: CASSQEPGPSNQPQHF
V gene: TRBV5-5; J gene: TRBJ2-5; D gene: NA; clone size: many; CDR3 DNA: TGTGCCAGCAGCTTGCTGGGGACAAGCGGAGAGACCCAGTACTTC; CDR3 protein: CASSLLGTSGETQYF